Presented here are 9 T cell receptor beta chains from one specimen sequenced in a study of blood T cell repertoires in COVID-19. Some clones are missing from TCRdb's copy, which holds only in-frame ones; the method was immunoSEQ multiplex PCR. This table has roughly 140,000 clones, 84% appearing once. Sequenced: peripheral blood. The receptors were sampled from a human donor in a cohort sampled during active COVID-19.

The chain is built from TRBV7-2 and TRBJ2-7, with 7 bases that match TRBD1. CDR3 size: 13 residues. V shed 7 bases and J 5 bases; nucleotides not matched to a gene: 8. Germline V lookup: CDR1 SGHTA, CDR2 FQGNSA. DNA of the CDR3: TGTGCCAGCACCGATAGGGGGCGCAACGAGCAGTACTTC. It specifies CASTDRGRNEQYF.

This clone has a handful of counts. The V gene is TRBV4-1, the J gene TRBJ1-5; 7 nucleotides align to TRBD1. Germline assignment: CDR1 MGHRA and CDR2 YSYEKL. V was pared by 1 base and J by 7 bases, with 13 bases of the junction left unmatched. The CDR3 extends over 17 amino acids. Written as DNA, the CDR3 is TGCGCCAGCAGCCAAGGCTTACCCAGGGGGTCCTGGCAGCCCCAGCATTTT. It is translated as CASSQGLPRGSWQPQHF.

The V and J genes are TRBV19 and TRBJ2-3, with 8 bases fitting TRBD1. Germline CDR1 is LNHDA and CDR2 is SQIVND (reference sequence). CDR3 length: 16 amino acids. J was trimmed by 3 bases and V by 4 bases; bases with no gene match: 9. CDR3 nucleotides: TGTGCCAGTAGTACCCAGGGGGCTTGGAAGACAGATACGCAGTATTTT. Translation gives CASSTQGAWKTDTQYF.

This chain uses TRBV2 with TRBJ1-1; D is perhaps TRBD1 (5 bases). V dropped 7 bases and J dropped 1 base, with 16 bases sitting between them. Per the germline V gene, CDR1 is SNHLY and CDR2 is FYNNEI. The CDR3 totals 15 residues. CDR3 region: CASNPQGSPNTEAFF. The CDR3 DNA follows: TGTGCCAGCAACCCCCAGGGTAGTCCGAACACTGAAGCTTTCTTT.

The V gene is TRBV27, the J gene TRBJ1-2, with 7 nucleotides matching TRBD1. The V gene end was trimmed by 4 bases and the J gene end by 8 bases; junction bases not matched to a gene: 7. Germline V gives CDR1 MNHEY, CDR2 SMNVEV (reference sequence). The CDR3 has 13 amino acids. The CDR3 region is CASSYDRVRGYTF. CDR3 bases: TGTGCCAGCAGTTATGACAGGGTTCGCGGCTACACCTTC.

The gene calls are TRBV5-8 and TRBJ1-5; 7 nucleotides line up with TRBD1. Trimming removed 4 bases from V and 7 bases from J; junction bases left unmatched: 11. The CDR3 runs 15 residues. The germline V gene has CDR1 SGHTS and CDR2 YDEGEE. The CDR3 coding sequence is TGTGCCAGCAGCCAAGTGACAGGGACAGAGCAGCCCCAGCATTTT. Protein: CASSQVTGTEQPQHF.

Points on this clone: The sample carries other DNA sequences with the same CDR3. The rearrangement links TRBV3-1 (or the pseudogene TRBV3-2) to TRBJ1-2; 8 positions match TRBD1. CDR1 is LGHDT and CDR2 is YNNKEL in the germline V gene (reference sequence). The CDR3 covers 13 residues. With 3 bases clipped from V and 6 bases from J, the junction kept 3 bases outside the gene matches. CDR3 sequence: CASSQQGANGYTF. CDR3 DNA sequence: TGTGCCAGCAGCCAGCAGGGGGCCAATGGCTACACCTTC.

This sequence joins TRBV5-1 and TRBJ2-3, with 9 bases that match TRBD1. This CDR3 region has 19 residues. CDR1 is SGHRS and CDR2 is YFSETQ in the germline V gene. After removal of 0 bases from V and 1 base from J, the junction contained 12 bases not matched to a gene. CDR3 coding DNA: TGCGCCAGCAGCTTGGGCCTCCGGGACAGGGTGAGGGGCACAGATACGCAGTATTTT. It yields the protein CASSLGLRDRVRGTDTQYF.

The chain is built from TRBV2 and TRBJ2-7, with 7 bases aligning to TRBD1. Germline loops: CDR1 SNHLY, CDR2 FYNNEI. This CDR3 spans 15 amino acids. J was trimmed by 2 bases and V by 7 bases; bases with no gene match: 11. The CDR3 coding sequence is TGTGCCAGCACTCCGGGACAGACCTTAACCTACGAGCAGTACTTC. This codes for CASTPGQTLTYEQYF.